The 21 T cell receptor beta chains below come from one sample, sequenced in a study of T cell responses to AZD1222 COVID-19 vaccine. Only in-frame clones appear in the TCRdb table, and some are missing; sequencing was by immunoSEQ multiplex PCR. Of 130,000 or so clones listed, more than 85% were seen once; the top ten hold 2.5% to 4%. The starting material was peripheral blood, obtained on day 0 of AZD1222 vaccination. The receptor set was obtained from an adult in good health.

The chain couples TRBV10-3 to TRBJ2-7, with D perhaps matching TRBD1 (5 bases). This CDR3 has 13 amino acids. Germline loops: CDR1 ENHRY, CDR2 SYGVKD. Trimming pared 7 bases from V and 7 bases from J, leaving 17 bases between. The DNA of the CDR3 is TGTGCCATCACCCTGGGGCCATCTGGGGAGCAGTACTTC. It yields the protein CAITLGPSGEQYF.

The chain couples TRBV12-5 to TRBJ1-1; D is ambiguous. The CDR3 runs 13 residues. Germline V gives CDR1 LGHNT, CDR2 FRNRAP. V was clipped by 6 bases and J by 1 base, with 9 bases between them. CDR3: CASGMGENTEAFF. The CDR3 DNA reads TGTGCTAGTGGGATGGGCGAGAACACTGAAGCTTTCTTT.

This rearrangement joins TRBV29-1 to TRBJ1-4; TRBD1 agrees at 7 bases. The CDR3 totals 12 residues. The V gene end was trimmed by 4 bases and the J gene end by 8 bases; junction bases not matched to a gene: 4. Germline V gene lookup returns CDR1 SQVTM and CDR2 ANQGSEA. CDR3 coding DNA: TGCAGCGTTGCTACAGGGGCGGAAAAACTGTTTTTT. Residues: CSVATGAEKLFF.

This clone was counted a single time. The V and J genes are TRBV7-9 and TRBJ1-1; 10 nucleotides match TRBD1. The V gene end was trimmed by 6 bases and the J gene end by 7 bases; junction bases not matched to a gene: 11. The CDR3 has 15 amino acids. Germline assignment: CDR1 SEHNR and CDR2 FQNEAQ (reference sequence). The CDR3 DNA sequence: TGTGCCAGCAGTCCGGGATTAGGGACAGGGGATGAAGCTTTCTTT. Residues: CASSPGLGTGDEAFF.

This chain connects TRBV7-2 to TRBJ1-2; D call uncertain. The CDR3 has 12 amino acids. Germline CDR1 is SGHTA and CDR2 is FQGNSA. Trimming took off 0 bases at V and 8 bases at J, with 7 bases between the two ends. The CDR3 sequence: CASSLAGGGYTF. The CDR3 nucleotides read TGTGCCAGCAGCTTAGCCGGTGGAGGCTACACCTTC.

This rearrangement joins TRBV10-3 to TRBJ1-1, with D possibly being TRBD1 (5 bases). The CDR3 spans 15 residues. CDR1 is ENHRY and CDR2 is SYGVKD in the germline V gene. V was clipped by 0 bases and J by 4 bases, with 12 bases between them. CDR3 region: CAISESEGRGTEAFF. The CDR3 coding sequence is TGTGCCATCAGTGAGTCGGAGGGTAGGGGCACTGAAGCTTTCTTT.

The chain employs TRBV7-9 and TRBJ2-3; 11 nucleotides match TRBD2. The V gene's germline CDR1 is SEHNR and CDR2 FQNEAQ (reference sequence). After removal of 6 bases from V and 1 base from J, the junction contained 6 bases not matched to a gene. The CDR3 consists of 16 residues. The CDR3 loop reads CASSYLLAGGTDTQYF. The CDR3 DNA reads TGTGCCAGCAGTTATCTACTAGCGGGAGGCACAGATACGCAGTATTTT.

A single count supports this clone. The rearrangement links TRBV10-2 to TRBJ2-7, with 8 nucleotides matching TRBD1. Trimming at V came to 5 bases and at J to 2 bases, leaving 5 bases not matched to a gene. Germline lookup yields CDR1 WSHSY and CDR2 SAAADI. This CDR3 has 14 amino acids. CDR3 coding DNA: TGCGCCAGCAGTAGGGCAGGGGGCACCTACGAGCAGTACTTC. Translating it yields CASSRAGGTYEQYF.

The J gene is TRBJ1-1, the V gene TRBV6-5, with a weak D call TRBD1 (5 bases). The germline V gene has CDR1 MNHEY and CDR2 SVGAGI. V lost 6 bases to trimming and J lost 1 base, with 9 bases between them. The CDR3 runs to 13 residues. DNA of the CDR3: TGTGCCAGCAGCCTCGGGGGGAACACTGAAGCTTTCTTT. Amino acids: CASSLGGNTEAFF.

J is TRBJ1-1 and V is TRBV6-2 or TRBV6-3; 9 bases line up with TRBD1. Trimming at V came to 5 bases and at J to 5 bases, leaving 3 bases not matched to a gene. The CDR3 contains 13 residues. Germline lookup yields CDR1 MNHEY and CDR2 SVGEGT. The CDR3 here is CASSRQGVTEAFF. CDR3 sequence (DNA): TGTGCCAGCAGTCGACAGGGGGTAACTGAAGCTTTCTTT.

CDR3 bases: TGTGCCAGCACGAACAGGGGATGGTTCGATGGCTACACCTTC. Translated: CASTNRGWFDGYTF. This chain joins TRBV19 and TRBJ1-2; 7 nucleotides agree with TRBD1. The CDR3 sequence is 14 residues long. Per germline, CDR1 LNHDA and CDR2 SQIVND (reference sequence). V lost 9 bases, J lost 6 bases, and 13 bases stayed unmatched.

V is TRBV28 and J is TRBJ1-6; a weak D match, TRBD1 (5 bases). CDR1 is MDHEN, CDR2 SYDVKM, per germline. Trimming removed 2 bases from V and 6 bases from J, with 14 bases in between. The CDR3 has 16 amino acids. The chain's CDR3 is CASSLNAGGSNSPLHF. Here the CDR3 DNA reads TGTGCCAGCAGTTTAAACGCGGGGGGGAGTAATTCACCCCTCCACTTT.

This rearrangement joins TRBV6-1 to TRBJ1-6; tentative D call: TRBD1 (5 bases). Germline CDR1 and CDR2: MNHNS and SASEGT. CDR3 length equals 16 residues. The V gene lost 2 bases and the J gene lost 7 bases, with 15 bases spanning the gap. As DNA, the CDR3 is TGTGCCAGCAGTGAACACGTGGGGCTCGCGAATTCACCCCTCCACTTT. It codes for CASSEHVGLANSPLHF.

The chain uses TRBV4-3 and TRBJ2-2; TRBD1 matches at 8 bases. The CDR3 is made up of 16 amino acids. Trimming at V came to 1 base and at J to 3 bases, leaving 4 bases not matched to a gene. Germline V gene lookup returns CDR1 LGHNA and CDR2 YSLEER. The CDR3 sequence is CASSQGDRLYTGELFF. The CDR3 nucleotides read TGCGCCAGCAGCCAAGGGGACAGGTTATACACCGGGGAGCTGTTTTTT.

The chain carries TRBV18 and TRBJ2-7, with D possibly being TRBD1 (5 bases). CDR3 size: 17 residues. Trimming cost V 3 bases and J 3 bases, with 21 bases left between them. Looked up from germline, CDR1 is KGHSH and CDR2 is LQKENI. CDR3 nucleotide sequence: TGTGCCAGCTCACCGCCCAATCTACAAGGGGCAGGCTACGAGCAGTACTTC. As protein: CASSPPNLQGAGYEQYF. Drawing the rest from reference TRBV18 and TRBJ2-7, the complete variable domain is NAGVMQNPRHLVRRRGQEARLRCSPMKGHSHVYWYRQLPEEGLKFMVYLQKENIIDESGMPKERFSAEFPKEGPSILRIQQVVRGDSAAYFCASSPPNLQGAGYEQYFGPGTRLTVT.

This clone is medium-sized within its sample. The V gene is TRBV28, the J gene TRBJ2-7, with unresolved D. The length of the CDR3 is 15 residues. The V end lost 1 base, the J end lost 4 bases, and 14 bases lay between the germline ends. Germline V CDR1 and CDR2: MDHEN, SYDVKM. The CDR3 reads CASSLLQTTAYEQYF. The CDR3, as DNA: TGTGCCAGCAGTTTATTGCAGACAACAGCATACGAGCAGTACTTC.

This chain joins TRBV5-5 and TRBJ1-2, with 10 bases lining up with TRBD1. V trimming: 4 bases; J trimming: 8 bases; junction bases outside the gene matches: 11. The CDR3 contains 15 residues. In germline, CDR1 is SGHKS, CDR2 YYEKEE (reference sequence). The CDR3 coding sequence is TGTGCCAGCAGCCCTACGACAGGGGGCGGGGAAGGCTACACCTTC. Protein product: CASSPTTGGGEGYTF.

V gene TRBV28 combines with J gene TRBJ2-7; 8 bases fit TRBD1. This CDR3 has 13 residues. Germline trimming cut 6 bases from V and 5 bases from J; bases unmatched to any gene: 6. CDR1 is MDHEN, CDR2 SYDVKM, per germline. CDR3 bases: TGTGCCAGCAGGCTGACAGGGGCCAACGAGCAGTACTTC. Translating it yields CASRLTGANEQYF.

This clone was seen once. V is TRBV28 and J is TRBJ2-5; 15 bases fit TRBD2. The V gene's germline CDR1 is MDHEN and CDR2 SYDVKM. The CDR3 covers 18 residues. With 8 bases clipped from V and 0 bases from J, the junction kept 10 bases outside the gene matches. The CDR3 region has the DNA TGTGCCAGCGGTACCCTGGGACTAGCGGGAGGTCACCAAGAGACCCAGTACTTC. It specifies CASGTLGLAGGHQETQYF.

This clone has just one count. The chain recombines TRBV19 with TRBJ1-2; 11 positions agree with TRBD1. This CDR3 comprises 14 residues. Per the germline V gene, CDR1 is LNHDA and CDR2 is SQIVND (reference sequence). Unmatched junction bases numbered 3, after V lost 8 bases and J lost 1 base. Here the CDR3 reads CASGDRGNNYGYTF. In DNA form, the CDR3 reads TGTGCCAGTGGGGACAGGGGGAATAACTATGGCTACACCTTC.

This rearrangement joins TRBV20-1 to TRBJ1-5, with 8 bases matching TRBD1. The CDR3 length is 14 residues. Per germline, CDR1 DFQATT and CDR2 SNEGSKA (reference sequence). J lost 3 bases, V lost 3 bases, and 4 bases had no gene match. CDR3 region: CSASRQGPNQPQHF. The CDR3 nucleotides read TGCAGTGCTAGTAGACAGGGGCCCAATCAGCCCCAGCATTTT.